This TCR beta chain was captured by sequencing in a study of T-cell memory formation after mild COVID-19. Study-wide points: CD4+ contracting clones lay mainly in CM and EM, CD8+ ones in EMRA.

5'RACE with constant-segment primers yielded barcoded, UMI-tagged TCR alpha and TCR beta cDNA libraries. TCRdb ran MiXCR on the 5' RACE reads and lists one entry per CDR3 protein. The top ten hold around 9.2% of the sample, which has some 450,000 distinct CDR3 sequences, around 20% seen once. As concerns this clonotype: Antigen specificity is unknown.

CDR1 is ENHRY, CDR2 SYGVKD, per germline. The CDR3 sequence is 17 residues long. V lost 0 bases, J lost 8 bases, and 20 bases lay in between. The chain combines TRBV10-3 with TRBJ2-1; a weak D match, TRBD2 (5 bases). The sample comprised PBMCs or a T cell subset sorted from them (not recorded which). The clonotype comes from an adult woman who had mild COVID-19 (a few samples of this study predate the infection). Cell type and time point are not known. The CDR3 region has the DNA TGTGCCATCAGTGAGTCGGAACAAGCGGCGGTAGGCTATGAGCAGTTCTTC. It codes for CAISESEQAAVGYEQFF.